Below, 31 T cell receptor beta chains from the same sample are listed, as sequenced in a study of blood T cell repertoires in COVID-19. Profiled with immunoSEQ multiplex PCR; TCRdb holds only in-frame clones, not every one. This sample has hundreds of thousands of clones, with about 90% found just once. The specimen sequenced was PBMCs or T cells enriched from blood (not recorded which). These receptors were taken from a woman between 45 and 60 years old in a cohort exposed to, infected with or recovered from COVID-19 (not recorded which).

The chain uses TRBV2 and TRBJ2-7, with 9 bases matching TRBD2. The germline gives CDR1 SNHLY, CDR2 FYNNEI. CDR3 length equals 13 residues. The trim removed 8 bases at V and 5 bases at J, leaving 7 bases unmatched. The CDR3 protein is CASASGEGNEQYF. CDR3 DNA sequence: TGTGCCAGCGCTAGCGGGGAGGGGAACGAGCAGTACTTC.

The chain joins TRBV7-8 to TRBJ1-2, with D possibly TRBD1 on 6 matching bases. Looked up from germline, CDR1 is SGHVS and CDR2 is FQNEAQ. There are 20 residues in the CDR3. V shed 1 base and J shed 0 bases, with 24 bases lying between them. The CDR3: CASSLGWRGATTHSNYGYTF. Here the CDR3 DNA reads TGTGCCAGCAGCTTAGGATGGCGGGGGGCGACGACCCATTCTAACTATGGCTACACCTTC.

This chain uses TRBV19 with TRBJ1-4; maybe TRBD1 (5 bases). Per germline, CDR1 LNHDA and CDR2 SQIVND (reference sequence). This CDR3 is 15 amino acids long. V shed 3 bases and J shed 4 bases, with 12 bases lying between them. As DNA, the CDR3 is TGTGCCAGTAGTATCGCCCAGGGTCATAATGAAAAACTGTTTTTT. It codes for CASSIAQGHNEKLFF.

The chain carries TRBV5-1 and TRBJ2-5, with D possibly being TRBD1 (6 bases). From germline, CDR1 is SGHRS and CDR2 YFSETQ. The CDR3 has 16 amino acids. V was pared by 8 bases and J by 5 bases, with 25 bases between. The CDR3 sequence: CASKTQGTNPLETQYF. CDR3 in DNA: TGCGCCAGTAAAACACAGGGCACGAACCCACTGGAGACCCAGTACTTC.

The chain has TRBV7-3 and TRBJ1-6; 8 nucleotides line up with TRBD1. Unmatched junction bases numbered 4, after V lost 5 bases and J lost 7 bases. The CDR3 has 14 amino acids. The germline V gene encodes CDR1 SGHTA and CDR2 FQGTGA. DNA for the CDR3: TGTGCCAGCAGCAAGGGACAGGCCAATTCACCCCTCCACTTT. It specifies CASSKGQANSPLHF.

This clone occurred once. V is TRBV10-3 and J is TRBJ1-5; 7 bases are shared with TRBD1. With 10 bases clipped from V and 4 bases from J, the junction kept 7 bases outside the gene matches. The CDR3 length is 13 residues. CDR1 is ENHRY, CDR2 SYGVKD, per germline. In DNA form, the CDR3 reads TGTGCCACTTCAGCAGGGGGGAATCAGCCCCAGCATTTT. Amino acids: CATSAGGNQPQHF.

The rearrangement links TRBV28 to TRBJ1-2; 10 nucleotides align to TRBD1. Germline trimming cut 6 bases from V and 4 bases from J; bases unmatched to any gene: 8. This CDR3 has 15 amino acids. Germline CDR1 reads MDHEN; CDR2 reads SYDVKM. CDR3 in amino acids: CASSAGTGVPYGYTF. For the CDR3, the DNA is TGTGCCAGCAGCGCCGGGACAGGGGTCCCCTATGGCTACACCTTC.

The CDR3 here is CASSLAGWETQYF. The CDR3 coding sequence is TGTGCCAGCAGCTTGGCAGGGTGGGAGACCCAGTACTTC. V usage is TRBV5-6 and J usage is TRBJ2-5, with D possibly being TRBD1 (5 bases). In germline, CDR1 is SGHDT, CDR2 YYEEEE. CDR3 length: 13 amino acids. V lost 0 bases and J 5 bases, leaving 8 bases between the germline ends.

V and J are TRBV12-5 and TRBJ1-1, with TRBD1 matching 10 bases. CDR3 size: 17 residues. J lost 5 bases, V lost 5 bases, and 14 bases had no gene match. Germline loops: CDR1 LGHNT, CDR2 FRNRAP. As DNA, the CDR3 is TGTGCTAGTGGTATAGGACAGGGGGAGTCTAAAGGGACTGAAGCTTTCTTT. Translated, it gives CASGIGQGESKGTEAFF.

The chain joins TRBV19 to TRBJ2-1; TRBD1 matches at 9 bases. Germline assignment: CDR1 LNHDA and CDR2 SQIVND (reference sequence). V trimming: 6 bases; J trimming: 2 bases; junction bases outside the gene matches: 11. The CDR3 has 17 amino acids. This CDR3 is CASSFLLDRGAYNEQFF. As DNA, the CDR3 is TGTGCCAGTAGCTTTTTACTGGACAGGGGAGCCTACAATGAGCAGTTCTTC.

The rearrangement uses TRBV5-5 and TRBJ2-7; D gene uncertain. The V and J ends lost 4 bases and 7 bases respectively, with 9 bases between them. The CDR3 loop spans 11 amino acids. CDR1 is SGHKS and CDR2 is YYEKEE in the germline V gene (reference sequence). In nucleotides, the CDR3 is TGTGCCAGCAGCCGCGAGGCGGAGCAGTACTTC. Residues: CASSREAEQYF. The entire variable domain, with the rest obtained from reference TRBV5-5 and TRBJ2-7, is as follows: DAGVTQSPTHLIKTRGQQVTLRCSPISGHKSVSWYQQVLGQGPQFIFQYYEKEERGRGNFPDRFSARQFPNYSSELNVNALLLGDSALYLCASSREAEQYFGPGTRLTVT.

J is TRBJ2-7 and V is TRBV4-2, with 9 bases aligning to TRBD2. The CDR3 is 15 residues long. V shed 0 bases, J shed 4 bases, and the junction held 4 bases outside the gene matches. Germline V gene sequence: CDR1 LGHNA, CDR2 YNFKEQ. The CDR3 DNA reads as TGTGCCAGCAGCCAAGATGCGGGGGGGAGGTACGAGCAGTACTTC. It specifies CASSQDAGGRYEQYF.

The chain uses TRBV14 and TRBJ1-1; TRBD1 matches at 8 bases. The CDR3 runs to 17 residues. V lost 4 bases, J lost 0 bases, and 10 bases stayed unmatched. Germline CDR1 SGHDN, CDR2 FVKESK. Here the CDR3 DNA reads TGTGCCAGCAGCCGTAGGACAGGGTATCTGATGAACACTGAAGCTTTCTTT. Translation gives CASSRRTGYLMNTEAFF.

This chain connects TRBV20-1 to TRBJ2-1; a weak D match, TRBD2 (5 bases). This CDR3 has 10 residues. Trimming stripped 5 bases from V and 11 bases from J, with 10 bases between. Germline CDR1 and CDR2: DFQATT and SNEGSKA (reference sequence). CDR3 nucleotides: TGCAGTGCTCAGCAGACTAAGCAGTTCTTC. Protein sequence: CSAQQTKQFF.

The V gene is TRBV5-1, the J gene TRBJ1-4; D possibly corresponds to TRBD1 (5 bases). The V gene lost 0 bases and the J gene lost 7 bases, with 10 bases spanning the gap. This CDR3 is 14 amino acids long. Germline loops: CDR1 SGHRS, CDR2 YFSETQ. CDR3 in amino acids: CASSLVGRAEKLFF. The CDR3 nucleotides are TGCGCCAGCAGCTTGGTGGGCAGGGCTGAAAAACTGTTTTTT. The whole variable domain, filled in from reference TRBV5-1 and TRBJ1-4, reads KAGVTQTPRYLIKTRGQQVTLSCSPISGHRSVSWYQQTPGQGLQFLFEYFSETQRNKGNFPGRFSGRQFSNSRSEMNVSTLELGDSALYLCASSLVGRAEKLFFGSGTQLSVL.

The rearrangement joins TRBV20-1 to TRBJ1-1; 8 positions match TRBD1. After removal of 5 bases from V and 11 bases from J, the junction contained 7 bases not matched to a gene. Germline V gene sequence: CDR1 DFQATT, CDR2 SNEGSKA (reference sequence). CDR3 size: 11 residues. CDR3 region: CSAWDRRGAFF. The DNA of the CDR3 is TGCAGTGCTTGGGACAGGAGGGGGGCTTTCTTT.

This chain joins TRBV4-1 and TRBJ1-2; perhaps TRBD1 as D (6 bases). V was cut by 0 bases and J by 4 bases, with 15 bases left in between. CDR3 length: 16 residues. Germline values: CDR1 MGHRA, CDR2 YSYEKL. The CDR3 nucleotides read TGCGCCAGCAGCCAAGATCAAGGGGGGGGTAGCTATGGCTACACCTTC. Its protein product is CASSQDQGGGSYGYTF.

This clone was recorded only once. CDR3 sequence: CASSPFRGGVGETQYF. The CDR3 coding sequence is TGTGCCAGCAGCCCCTTCAGAGGGGGAGTTGGAGAGACCCAGTACTTC. The genes are TRBV3-1 (or the pseudogene TRBV3-2) and TRBJ2-5; perhaps TRBD1 as D (6 bases). Germline V gives CDR1 LGHDT, CDR2 YNNKEL (reference sequence). The CDR3 is 16 amino acids. Trimming shortened V by 4 bases and J by 4 bases, and 19 bases separated the two germline ends.

V gene TRBV6-1 combines with J gene TRBJ1-1; no reliable D call. From germline, CDR1 is MNHNS and CDR2 SASEGT. This CDR3 comprises 12 residues. V lost 6 bases and J lost 2, with 7 bases in between. Written as DNA, the CDR3 is TGTGCCAGCAGCTCACAAAACACTGAAGCTTTCTTT. Encoded protein: CASSSQNTEAFF.

V usage is TRBV11-3 and J usage is TRBJ1-2; D is perhaps TRBD1 (5 bases). CDR1 and CDR2 (germline): SGHNT, YENEEA. The CDR3 contains 16 residues. V lost 4 bases and J lost 1, with 16 bases in between. The CDR3 region has the DNA TGTGCCAGCAGCTACAGTGACGGGACTTATAACTATGGCTACACCTTC. This gives the protein CASSYSDGTYNYGYTF.

This sequence joins TRBV4-2 and TRBJ2-2; TRBD1 is a possible D gene (6 bases). CDR3 size: 16 residues. Germline loops: CDR1 LGHNA, CDR2 YNFKEQ. Trimming cost V 1 base and J 2 bases, with 11 bases left between them. CDR3 in amino acids: CASSQGQEINTGELFF. The DNA for the CDR3 is TGTGCCAGCAGCCAAGGACAGGAGATAAACACCGGGGAGCTGTTTTTT.

The sample holds one count of this clone. In nucleotides, the CDR3 is TGTGCCAGCAGCTTCGGACTAGCGGGGCGTAGCACAGATACGCAGTATTTT. Translation: CASSFGLAGRSTDTQYF. The chain carries TRBV7-2 and TRBJ2-3, with TRBD2 matching over 12 bases. Per the germline V gene, CDR1 is SGHTA and CDR2 is FQGNSA. V dropped 3 bases and J dropped 0; count of bases not matched to a gene: 4. The CDR3 loop spans 17 amino acids.

V and J are TRBV9 and TRBJ2-1; 16 bases map to TRBD2. This CDR3 region has 16 residues. V dropped 3 bases and J dropped 9; count of bases not matched to a gene: 6. Germline CDR1 is SGDLS and CDR2 is YYNGEE. The CDR3 spells CASSGGTSGGAGEQFF. The CDR3 bases are TGTGCCAGCAGCGGAGGGACTAGCGGGGGGGCCGGTGAGCAGTTCTTC.

CDR3 DNA: TGTGCCAGCACCTTCGGGGGTACTGGCTACACCTTC. Its translation: CASTFGGTGYTF. The chain has TRBV5-6 and TRBJ1-2; possibly TRBD1 for D (5 bases). Deletions cut 6 bases from V and 7 bases from J, with 13 bases between. Germline loops: CDR1 SGHDT, CDR2 YYEEEE. This CDR3 comprises 12 residues. Full variable domain (rest looked up from reference TRBV5-6 and TRBJ1-2): DAGVTQSPTHLIKTRGQQVTLRCSPKSGHDTVSWYQQALGQGPQFIFQYYEEEERQRGNFPDRFSGHQFPNYSSELNVNALLLGDSALYLCASTFGGTGYTFGSGTRLTVV.

The chain carries TRBV6-2 or TRBV6-3 and TRBJ2-7, with unresolved D. Germline V gene data show CDR1 as MNHEY and CDR2 as SVGEGT. CDR3 length equals 14 residues. V lost 2 bases and J lost 5, with 13 bases in between. Here the CDR3 DNA reads TGTGCCAGCAGTTACCGCGAACCGGGTGACGAGCAGTACTTC. Amino acid sequence: CASSYREPGDEQYF.

This sequence joins TRBV10-3 and TRBJ1-2, with D tentatively TRBD1 (6 bases). The germline gives CDR1 ENHRY, CDR2 SYGVKD. Between the trimmed V and J ends, which lost 11 bases and 1 base, there was a span of 14 bases. The CDR3 consists of 13 residues. In DNA form, the CDR3 reads TGTGCCGCAACCAAGGACAGTAACTATGGCTACACCTTC. Its protein product is CAATKDSNYGYTF.

The rearrangement links TRBV18 to TRBJ1-4; 9 bases align to TRBD1. V shed 5 bases and J 4 bases; nucleotides not matched to a gene: 5. From germline, CDR1 is KGHSH and CDR2 LQKENI. This CDR3 is 15 amino acids long. The CDR3 protein is CASSNTGQGNEKLFF. The CDR3 nucleotides read TGTGCCAGCTCAAACACGGGACAGGGTAATGAAAAACTGTTTTTT.

The rearrangement uses TRBV5-1 and TRBJ1-6; D gene unclear. The CDR3 length is 17 residues. Per the germline V gene, CDR1 is SGHRS and CDR2 is YFSETQ. V was shortened by 0 bases and J by 7 bases, with 17 bases between the two germline ends. The CDR3 nucleotides are TGCGCCAGCAGCTTGGGAGGAGGGAATATGGGGAATTCACCCCTCCACTTT. Residues: CASSLGGGNMGNSPLHF.

V usage is TRBV11-2 and J usage is TRBJ1-5, with D tentatively TRBD1 (6 bases). V gave up 5 bases and J gave up 1 base, with 21 bases separating them. In germline, CDR1 is SGHAT, CDR2 FQNNGV. This CDR3 has 18 amino acids. CDR3 sequence reads: CASSRNLIGGASNQPQHF. CDR3 nucleotides: TGTGCCAGCAGCCGAAACCTAATAGGGGGGGCAAGCAATCAGCCCCAGCATTTT.

A single count supports this clone. This rearrangement joins TRBV19 to TRBJ1-2; 9 bases map to TRBD1. Germline V CDR1 and CDR2: LNHDA, SQIVND (reference sequence). The CDR3 runs to 15 residues. Losses at the gene ends were 4 bases for V and 8 bases for J; bases not matched to a gene: 11. The CDR3 is CASSRTGTGMEGYTF. The DNA for the CDR3 is TGTGCCAGTAGTAGAACCGGGACAGGGATGGAGGGCTACACCTTC.

The chain employs TRBV28 and TRBJ1-5; 7 bases match TRBD1. The germline CDR1 and CDR2 sequences are MDHEN and SYDVKM. The CDR3 is 16 amino acids. With V trimmed by 5 bases and J by 8 bases, 15 bases remained unmatched. The CDR3, as DNA: TGTGCCAGCAGTACGCCACCCGACAGGGATTTCAAGCCCCAGCATTTT. This gives the protein CASSTPPDRDFKPQHF. Full variable domain (rest looked up from reference TRBV28 and TRBJ1-5): DVKVTQSSRYLVKRTGEKVFLECVQDMDHENMFWYRQDPGLGLRLIYFSYDVKMKEKGDIPEGYSVSREKKERFSLILESASTNQTSMYLCASSTPPDRDFKPQHFGDGTRLSIL.